This TCR beta chain derives from a study of cytomegalovirus exposure and HLA in healthy donors. CDR3 length: 13 residues. Germline V gene data show CDR1 as SQVTM and CDR2 as ANQGSEA. The V gene lost 4 bases and the J gene lost 7 bases, with 14 bases spanning the gap. The PCR was carried out with 60 Vbeta primers and 13 Jbeta primers. Original data processing: An analysis performed later counted around 80 million unique TCR beta chains (roughly 9.9 million of them shared). The data were produced by immunoSEQ multiplex PCR, yet TCRdb's version contains in-frame clones alone and is incomplete. V and J calls and clone size are as listed in that table; D and trimming were resolved from the DNA. The sample has 100,000 to 150,000 clones, around 85% seen once. As for the donors, each was a healthy bone marrow donor.

Sequenced sample: PBMCs. The clonotype originates from a man younger than 35 in good health and CMV-seropositive. The rearrangement uses TRBV29-1 and TRBJ2-4, with D perhaps matching TRBD1 (5 bases). This chain's CDR3 is CSVAAGAENIQYF. The CDR3 nucleotides are TGCAGCGTTGCAGCTGGGGCGGAGAACATTCAGTACTTC.